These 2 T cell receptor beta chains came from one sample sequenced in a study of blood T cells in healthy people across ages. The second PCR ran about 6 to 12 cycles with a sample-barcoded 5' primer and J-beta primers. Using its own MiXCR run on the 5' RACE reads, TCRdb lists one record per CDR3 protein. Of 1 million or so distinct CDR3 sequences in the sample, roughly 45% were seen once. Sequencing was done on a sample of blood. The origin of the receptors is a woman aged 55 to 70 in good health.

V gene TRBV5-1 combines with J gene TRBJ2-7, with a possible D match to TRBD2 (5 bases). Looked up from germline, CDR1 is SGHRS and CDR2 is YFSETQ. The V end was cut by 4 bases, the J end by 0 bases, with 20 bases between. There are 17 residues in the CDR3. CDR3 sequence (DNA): TGCGCCAGCAGCCCTAATACCCCCAGCGGAGTCTCCTACGAGCAGTACTTC. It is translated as CASSPNTPSGVSYEQYF.

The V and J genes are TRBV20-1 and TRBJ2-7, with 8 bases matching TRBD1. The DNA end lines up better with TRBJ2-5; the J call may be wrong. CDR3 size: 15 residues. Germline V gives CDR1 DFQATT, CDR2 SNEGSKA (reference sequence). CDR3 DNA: TGCAGTGCTACCTGGTCGGACAGGGCCGAGGAGACCCAGTACTTC. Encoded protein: CSATWSDRAEETQYF.